The 31 T cell receptor beta chains in this list originate from one sample, sequenced in a study. Each CDR3 protein gets one entry after TCRdb re-called the RT-PCR reads with MiXCR. The sample contains around 700,000 distinct CDR3 sequences, 13% to 15% of which appear only once. Sequencing was carried out using memory CD4+ T cells from blood. These receptors were taken from a female donor in good health, serving as a healthy control.

The CDR3 nucleotides are TGTGCCAGCAGACCCTTGGGTTATAGCAATCAGCCCCAGCATTTT. It encodes CASRPLGYSNQPQHF. This chain uses TRBV6-5 with TRBJ1-5; D ambiguous. The germline V gene encodes CDR1 MNHEY and CDR2 SVGAGI. The CDR3 runs to 15 residues. Trimming cost V 6 bases and J 0 bases, with 12 bases left between them.

The chain combines TRBV4-2 with TRBJ2-5; perhaps TRBD2 as D (6 bases). The CDR3 covers 15 residues. V was clipped by 0 bases and J by 1 base, with 9 bases between them. Germline CDR1 reads LGHNA; CDR2 reads YNFKEQ. The CDR3 here is CASSQEQLAQETQYF. DNA for the CDR3: TGTGCCAGCAGCCAAGAACAACTAGCCCAAGAGACCCAGTACTTC.

The chain is built from TRBV4-1 and TRBJ2-2; D may be TRBD1 (6 bases). This CDR3 has 15 residues. With 2 bases removed from V and 7 bases from J, the gap between germline ends came to 14 bases. Germline CDR1 MGHRA, CDR2 YSYEKL. The CDR3 protein is CASSQRQEAGGELFF. The CDR3 region has the DNA TGCGCCAGCAGCCAAAGACAGGAGGCCGGCGGGGAGCTGTTTTTT.

This clonotype was seen more than once but under ten times. The chain carries TRBV20-1 and TRBJ2-3; TRBD2 is a possible D gene (5 bases). V was trimmed by 5 bases and J by 5 bases, leaving 23 bases between them. The CDR3 contains 16 residues. CDR1 and CDR2 from the germline V gene are DFQATT and SNEGSKA (reference sequence). CDR3 DNA sequence: TGCAGTGCTCCCAAGTCTCCAAGCGGCCTTGGAGATACGCAGTATTTT. Its translation: CSAPKSPSGLGDTQYF.

This clonotype showed up many times. The J gene is TRBJ1-2, the V gene TRBV10-3; 9 bases are shared with TRBD1. Trimming removed 11 bases from V and 4 bases from J; junction bases left unmatched: 5. Germline CDR1 and CDR2: ENHRY and SYGVKD. The CDR3 extends over 12 amino acids. The CDR3 bases are TGTGCCCTCTCGACAGGGGGCTATGGCTACACCTTC. This codes for CALSTGGYGYTF.

The chain links TRBV7-8 to TRBJ2-3; D not certain. V gave up 4 bases and J gave up 2 bases, with 16 bases separating them. The CDR3 covers 16 residues. Germline V CDR1 and CDR2: SGHVS, FQNEAQ. This CDR3 reads CASSYRRAPSTDTQYF. The CDR3 DNA reads as TGTGCCAGCAGCTACCGTCGGGCCCCATCCACAGATACGCAGTATTTT.

This clonotype was found a few times. The gene calls are TRBV20-1 and TRBJ1-1, with D unresolved. Per the germline V gene, CDR1 is DFQATT and CDR2 is SNEGSKA (reference sequence). Trimming pared 1 base from V and 5 bases from J, leaving 8 bases between. CDR3 length equals 12 residues. Here the CDR3 reads CSARGPVTEAFF. In nucleotides, the CDR3 is TGCAGTGCTAGAGGCCCGGTAACTGAAGCTTTCTTT.

This clonotype has a count of ten or more. The rearrangement uses TRBV10-3 and TRBJ2-5; 8 bases align to TRBD1. CDR1 and CDR2 from the germline V gene are ENHRY and SYGVKD. The CDR3 is 12 amino acids. Losses at the gene ends were 4 bases for V and 5 bases for J; bases not matched to a gene: 0. The CDR3 DNA sequence: TGTGCCATCAGTGGGACAGGGGAGACCCAGTACTTC. Its translation is CAISGTGETQYF.

There are many counts of this clonotype. The chain links TRBV20-1 to TRBJ2-3; D uncertain. CDR1 DFQATT and CDR2 SNEGSKA come from the germline V gene (reference sequence). Trimming left V 6 bases short and J 3 bases short, with 13 bases between. This CDR3 region has 13 residues. The CDR3 reads CSALWTETDTQYF. DNA of the CDR3: TGCAGTGCCCTCTGGACGGAGACAGATACGCAGTATTTT.

This clonotype was observed a few times. The chain employs TRBV6-1 and TRBJ2-7; D might be TRBD1 (6 bases). In germline, CDR1 is MNHNS, CDR2 SASEGT. Trimming took 2 bases from V and 6 from J, leaving 11 bases between them. This CDR3 has 13 amino acids. In nucleotides, the CDR3 is TGTGCCAGCAGTGAACAATTAGGGGGCGAGCAGTACTTC. Translated, it gives CASSEQLGGEQYF.

This clonotype was counted at least ten times. The chain has TRBV20-1 and TRBJ1-2; 9 nucleotides align to TRBD1. Germline assignment: CDR1 DFQATT and CDR2 SNEGSKA (reference sequence). With V trimmed by 4 bases and J by 7 bases, 7 bases remained unmatched. The CDR3 sequence is 13 residues long. As DNA, the CDR3 is TGCAGTGCTATTACAGGGGGCGAGGTTGGCTACACCTTC. As protein: CSAITGGEVGYTF.

This clonotype was counted ten times or more. This chain joins TRBV10-3 and TRBJ2-1; TRBD2 matches 7 bases. V was pared by 7 bases and J by 10 bases, with 19 bases of the junction left unmatched. This CDR3 has 16 amino acids. Germline V gene data show CDR1 as ENHRY and CDR2 as SYGVKD. The CDR3 reads CAITSAASGLISEQFF. CDR3 in DNA: TGTGCCATCACAAGCGCGGCTAGCGGACTCATATCGGAGCAGTTCTTC.

This clonotype has a handful of counts. This chain connects TRBV20-1 to TRBJ2-3; the match to TRBD2 covers 8 bases. J lost 1 base, V lost 1 base, and 1 base had no gene match. The germline V gene has CDR1 DFQATT and CDR2 SNEGSKA (reference sequence). This CDR3 has 14 residues. CDR3 sequence (DNA): TGCAGTGCTAGAGTAGCGGGGCGCACAGATACGCAGTATTTT. Protein sequence: CSARVAGRTDTQYF.

The V gene is TRBV11-2, the J gene TRBJ1-2; D gene unclear. This CDR3 is built from 15 residues. Trimming removed 2 bases at V and 3 bases at J, with 13 bases between. Germline assignment: CDR1 SGHAT and CDR2 FQNNGV. The CDR3 reads CASSLLPTDYYGYTF. CDR3 coding DNA: TGTGCCAGCAGCTTACTCCCGACGGATTACTATGGCTACACCTTC.

The rearrangement links TRBV20-1 to TRBJ2-7, with a weak D call TRBD2 (5 bases). CDR3 length: 14 amino acids. V gave up 4 bases and J gave up 2 bases, with 15 bases separating them. Germline V gene sequence: CDR1 DFQATT, CDR2 SNEGSKA (reference sequence). The CDR3 spells CSAINGRGAYEQYF. Here the CDR3 DNA reads TGCAGTGCTATCAACGGACGGGGTGCCTACGAGCAGTACTTC.

This clonotype has a handful of counts. The V gene is TRBV14, the J gene TRBJ1-2; TRBD1 is a possible D gene (6 bases). V dropped 6 bases and J dropped 6 bases, with 8 bases sitting between them. Germline CDR1 and CDR2: SGHDN and FVKESK. CDR3 size: 11 residues. CDR3 DNA: TGTGCCAGCAGTGGGGGCGATGGCTACACCTTC. Amino acids: CASSGGDGYTF.

CDR3 in DNA: TGTGCCAGCAGCAGGACTAGCGGGAAGTACGAGCAGTACTTC. Translating gives CASSRTSGKYEQYF. This rearrangement joins TRBV7-6 to TRBJ2-7; 12 bases are a match to TRBD2. This CDR3 has 14 residues. The V gene's germline CDR1 is SGHVS and CDR2 FNYEAQ. J gave up 4 bases and V 5 bases, and 3 bases lay outside the gene matches.

This clonotype was detected only a few times. The chain combines TRBV7-2 with TRBJ1-5, with a possible D match to TRBD1 (5 bases). Germline CDR1 SGHTA, CDR2 FQGNSA. V lost 1 base and J 6 bases, leaving 13 bases between the germline ends. The CDR3 length is 15 residues. The DNA of the CDR3 is TGTGCCAGCAGCTTAGTCGGGGGTGACGGTCAGCCCCAGCATTTT. Residues: CASSLVGGDGQPQHF. Full variable domain (remainder filled in from reference TRBV7-2 and TRBJ1-5): GAGVSQSPSNKVTEKGKDVELRCDPISGHTALYWYRQSLGQGLEFLIYFQGNSAPDKSGLPSDRFSAERTGGSVSTLTIQRTQQEDSAVYLCASSLVGGDGQPQHFGDGTRLSIL.

This clonotype was seen a handful of times. The rearrangement joins TRBV7-8 to TRBJ1-2; D is unresolved. The CDR3 loop spans 13 amino acids. CDR1 is SGHVS, CDR2 FQNEAQ, per germline. The V gene lost 3 bases and the J gene lost 2 bases, with 7 bases spanning the gap. This CDR3 is CASSFAQNYGYTF. CDR3 bases: TGTGCCAGCAGCTTCGCGCAGAACTATGGCTACACCTTC.

This clonotype was detected a few times. This chain links TRBV9 with TRBJ2-3, with 9 bases fitting TRBD1. The CDR3 is 18 residues long. Losses at the gene ends were 0 bases for V and 3 bases for J; bases not matched to a gene: 11. Per the germline V gene, CDR1 is SGDLS and CDR2 is YYNGEE. The CDR3 nucleotides are TGTGCCAGCAGCGTAGCTGCTTCCGGGACAGGGATAACAGATACGCAGTATTTT. The encoded protein is CASSVAASGTGITDTQYF.

The chain couples TRBV24-1 to TRBJ2-5; TRBD2 matches at 10 bases. CDR3 size: 14 residues. V lost 6 bases to trimming and J lost 5 bases; unmatched junction nucleotides: 5. The germline gives CDR1 KGHDR, CDR2 SFDVKD. The CDR3 loop reads CATSLAGGGETQYF. The CDR3 region has the DNA TGTGCCACCAGTTTAGCGGGAGGCGGGGAGACCCAGTACTTC.

This clonotype was recorded at least ten times. The chain carries TRBV24-1 and TRBJ2-3; weak D call: TRBD1 (6 bases). CDR1 and CDR2 (germline): KGHDR, SFDVKD. The CDR3 runs to 15 residues. Trimming pared 5 bases from V and 4 bases from J, leaving 15 bases between. The CDR3 loop reads CATSGRTRGSDTQYF. The DNA for the CDR3 is TGTGCCACCAGTGGTCGGACCAGGGGATCAGATACGCAGTATTTT.

The sample holds a few counts of this clonotype. J is TRBJ2-1 and V is TRBV20-1; no firm D call. Germline V lookup: CDR1 DFQATT, CDR2 SNEGSKA (reference sequence). V was clipped by 3 bases and J by 7 bases, with 13 bases between them. This CDR3 comprises 13 residues. CDR3 protein: CSASKAMGNEQFF. The DNA of the CDR3 is TGCAGTGCTAGTAAAGCAATGGGGAATGAGCAGTTCTTC.

This chain links TRBV28 with TRBJ2-1, with 9 bases lining up with TRBD2. The CDR3 totals 15 residues. V dropped 7 bases and J dropped 6; count of bases not matched to a gene: 10. The germline V gene encodes CDR1 MDHEN and CDR2 SYDVKM. CDR3 bases: TGTGCCAGCATTGGTATTGGGACTAGCTTCAATGAGCAGTTCTTC. Its protein is CASIGIGTSFNEQFF. Full variable domain (outside the CDR3, taken from reference TRBV28 and TRBJ2-1): DVKVTQSSRYLVKRTGEKVFLECVQDMDHENMFWYRQDPGLGLRLIYFSYDVKMKEKGDIPEGYSVSREKKERFSLILESASTNQTSMYLCASIGIGTSFNEQFFGPGTRLTVL.

Of note for this clonotype: This may come from a read error, since a much larger clone is one base off. The CDR3 sequence is CASRVDGSSYNEQFF. CDR3 bases: TGTGCCAGCAGAGTGGACGGTAGCTCCTACAATGAGCAGTTCTTC. The chain is built from TRBV7-2 and TRBJ2-1; D is unresolved. CDR3 size: 15 residues. V shed 6 bases and J shed 0 bases, with 12 bases lying between them. CDR1 and CDR2 from the germline V gene are SGHTA and FQGNSA.

The chain employs TRBV12-3 or TRBV12-4 and TRBJ2-3, with 7 bases lining up with TRBD2. The CDR3 is 15 amino acids. The J segment lost 0 bases and the V segment lost 5 bases, leaving 5 bases of the junction unmatched. This CDR3 reads CASSMKRGSTDTQYF. As DNA, the CDR3 is TGTGCCAGCAGTATGAAGCGGGGCAGCACAGATACGCAGTATTTT.

This clonotype has more than one count but fewer than ten. The chain recombines TRBV7-2 with TRBJ2-7; TRBD2 is a possible D gene (5 bases). In germline, CDR1 is SGHTA, CDR2 FQGNSA. This CDR3 has 15 amino acids. V lost 5 bases and J lost 1, with 15 bases in between. The CDR3 reads CASSQIRTGSYEQYF. For the CDR3, the DNA is TGTGCCAGCAGCCAAATTAGGACTGGGTCCTACGAGCAGTACTTC.

This clonotype was observed a handful of times. This chain connects TRBV7-9 to TRBJ1-2; D is perhaps TRBD1 (5 bases). The CDR3 extends over 13 amino acids. Germline CDR1 and CDR2: SEHNR and FQNEAQ (reference sequence). The V and J ends lost 2 bases and 6 bases respectively, with 10 bases between them. The chain's CDR3 is CASSLPAQDGYTF. CDR3 in DNA: TGTGCCAGCAGCTTACCCGCACAGGATGGCTACACCTTC.

The sample holds many counts of this clonotype. This chain uses TRBV12-3 or TRBV12-4 with TRBJ2-3, with 11 positions matching TRBD1. This CDR3 region has 15 residues. The ends lost 6 bases at V and 3 bases at J; junction bases unmatched: 5. CDR3 loop: CASSPGQGATDTQYF. Written as DNA, the CDR3 is TGTGCCAGCAGCCCTGGACAGGGGGCTACAGATACGCAGTATTTT.

The CDR3 nucleotides read TGTGCCAGCAGACTTCCAACCCCCGGGACAATGTATGGCTACACCTTC. It translates to CASRLPTPGTMYGYTF. The genes are TRBV25-1 and TRBJ1-2; possible D gene TRBD1, 6 bases. V shed 6 bases and J shed 5 bases, with 22 bases lying between them. Germline values: CDR1 MGHDK, CDR2 SYGVNS. This CDR3 has 16 residues.

This clonotype was seen at least ten times. The chain combines TRBV7-3 with TRBJ2-1, with D possibly matching TRBD2 (6 bases). This CDR3 comprises 15 residues. The ends were cut back, 4 bases at V and 0 bases at J, with 10 bases in the middle. Looked up from germline, CDR1 is SGHTA and CDR2 is FQGTGA. The DNA for the CDR3 is TGTGCCAGCAGCTCCGGACTACTCTCCTACAATGAGCAGTTCTTC. Translated: CASSSGLLSYNEQFF.